The next 9 T cell receptor beta chains were all read from a single sample in a study of tumor-infiltrating lymphocytes in primary liver carcinoma. A constant-region primer primed TCR beta cDNA synthesis from roughly 510 ng of total RNA. ARM-PCR, slightly modified, supplied the TCR beta libraries through three nested multiplex PCR rounds. TRBV1-TRBV30 forward and Cbeta reverse primers drove the first two roughly 10-cycle rounds. TCRdb processed the multiplex PCR reads anew with MiXCR; each CDR3 protein has one entry. The sample consists of about 310,000 distinct CDR3 sequences, approximately 54% of them appearing once. For blood RNA, unsorted whole blood served as the source, and germline DNA was extracted too. Sequenced: peripheral blood. Source of these receptors: a young woman with primary liver carcinoma and hepatitis B virus infection.

In its sample, this clonotype was seen a few times. The V call is TRBV28, the J call TRBJ2-1; the match to TRBD1 covers 7 bases. Germline trimming cut 8 bases from V and 3 bases from J; bases unmatched to any gene: 13. Germline-derived CDR1 and CDR2 are MDHEN and SYDVKM. The CDR3 length is 16 residues. The CDR3 sequence is CASSDGTASFYNEQFF. For the CDR3, the DNA is TGTGCCAGCTCCGATGGGACAGCCTCTTTCTACAATGAGCAGTTCTTC.

The chain links TRBV6-5 to TRBJ2-2, with TRBD2 identical over 8 bases. V lost 6 bases and J lost 3; bases outside the gene matches: 6. From germline, CDR1 is MNHEY and CDR2 SVGAGI. This CDR3 contains 15 residues. CDR3 loop: CASSIGLADTGELFF. The CDR3, as DNA: TGTGCCAGCAGCATCGGACTAGCCGACACCGGGGAGCTGTTTTTT.

Turning to this clonotype: One junction end disagrees with the germline gene, perhaps due to a read error. CDR3 in DNA: TGTGCGAGCAGCTTAGGGGGACTCTCAGCTTCCGAGGAGTACTTC. Amino acid sequence: CASSLGGLSASEEYF. V usage is TRBV11-3 and J usage is TRBJ2-7, with D possibly being TRBD1 or TRBD2 (6 bases each). CDR1 is SGHNT and CDR2 is YENEEA in the germline V gene. The length of the CDR3 is 15 residues.

Remarks on this clonotype: At one boundary the junction diverges from the germline segment, which might be a read error. This chain links TRBV4-1 with TRBJ2-3; 8 positions agree with TRBD1. The CDR3 covers 15 residues. Germline lookup yields CDR1 MGHRA and CDR2 YSYEKL. CDR3 coding DNA: TGCGCCAGCAGCCGGGGGGACAGGAGCACAAATACGCAATATTTT. Translation gives CASSRGDRSTNTQYF.

This clonotype has just a few counts. V is TRBV6-1 and J is TRBJ1-2; 9 bases align to TRBD1. The CDR3 length is 14 residues. Trimming cost V 4 bases and J 8 bases; bases outside gene matches: 8. Germline lookup yields CDR1 MNHNS and CDR2 SASEGT. DNA for the CDR3: TGTGCCAGCAGTGCTGCGGGACAGGGAGGAGGCTACACCTTC. Encoded protein: CASSAAGQGGGYTF.

Remarks on this clonotype: A much larger clone differs by one base, so this may be a read error. V is TRBV4-2 and J is TRBJ2-1, with 8 bases fitting TRBD2. The CDR3 length is 17 residues. The V gene end was trimmed by 1 base and the J gene end by 7 bases; junction bases not matched to a gene: 12. Germline V gene sequence: CDR1 LGHNA, CDR2 YNFKEQ. The CDR3 DNA sequence: TGTGCCAGCAGCCAAGGCCCCTTACTAGCGGTGTCGAATGAGCAGTTCTTC. Translated: CASSQGPLLAVSNEQFF.

Many counts were recorded for this clonotype. The chain links TRBV10-3 to TRBJ2-7; D possibly corresponds to TRBD1 (5 bases). The CDR3 is 11 residues long. V lost 8 bases, J lost 6 bases, and 11 bases lay in between. Germline CDR1 ENHRY, CDR2 SYGVKD. The CDR3 loop is CAIGQGSEQYF. The CDR3 region has the DNA TGTGCCATCGGTCAGGGCTCCGAGCAGTACTTC.

This clonotype came up once. The CDR3 does not end in the conserved phenylalanine or tryptophan, so this is likely a read error. This rearrangement joins TRBV11-2 to TRBJ1-6; D remains unclear. The CDR3 is made up of 15 amino acids. The germline V and J ends were trimmed by 0 bases and 10 bases, with 13 bases remaining between them. Looked up from germline, CDR1 is SGHAT and CDR2 is FQNNGV. The CDR3 nucleotides are TGTGCCAGCAGCTTAGATCACAACTCCGGGTCACCCCTCCACCTT. Its translation: CASSLDHNSGSPLHL.

Concerning this clonotype: The final CDR3 position lacks the conserved phenylalanine or tryptophan, pointing to a likely read error. The chain uses TRBV6-2 or TRBV6-3 and TRBJ2-7, with TRBD2 matching 12 bases. The CDR3 covers 14 residues. With 2 bases clipped from V and 6 bases from J, the junction kept 2 bases outside the gene matches. Germline CDR1 and CDR2: MNHEY and SVGEGT. CDR3 protein: CASSYTSGRTEQYL. As DNA, the CDR3 is TGTGCCAGCAGTTACACTAGCGGGAGGACCGAGCAGTACCTC.